The 27 T cell receptor beta chains listed next were all sequenced from one sample in a study of human T cells and chemical hapten exposure. Extraction yielded total RNA from whole blood (unfractionated). MiXCR, applied by TCRdb to the 5' RACE reads, yields one record per CDR3 protein. The sample includes 130,000 or so distinct CDR3 sequences, 4.1% of them seen just once. All receptors derive from a female donor in good health.

The V call is TRBV18, the J call TRBJ2-4; possible D gene TRBD1, 6 bases. This CDR3 spans 17 amino acids. CDR1 is KGHSH and CDR2 is LQKENI in the germline V gene. V was pared by 2 bases and J by 5 bases, with 19 bases between. Written as DNA, the CDR3 is TGTGCCAGCTCACCAAGGCGACAGGCCCTTTGCGAAAACATTCAGTACTTC. Translating gives CASSPRRQALCENIQYF.

Only a few counts were recorded for this clonotype. The genes are TRBV12-3 or TRBV12-4 and TRBJ2-5; 11 nucleotides align to TRBD2. V dropped 0 bases and J dropped 2; count of bases not matched to a gene: 5. CDR3 size: 17 residues. CDR3 nucleotides: TGTGCCAGCAGTTTAGCTGAGGGACTAGCGGAACAAGAGACCCAGTACTTC. Its translation is CASSLAEGLAEQETQYF.

About this clonotype: This may come from a read error, since a much larger clone is one base off. The rearrangement links TRBV6-5 to TRBJ2-7; no clear D. The germline gives CDR1 MNHEY, CDR2 SVGAGI. CDR3 length equals 13 residues. As DNA, the CDR3 is TGTGCCAGCAGGCGACACCGCTCCGACGAGCAGTACTTC. This sequence encodes CASRRHRSDEQYF.

This clonotype was recorded at least ten times. This sequence joins TRBV2 and TRBJ1-1; no definite D call. V was cut by 8 bases and J by 0 bases, with 10 bases left in between. CDR1 is SNHLY and CDR2 is FYNNEI in the germline V gene. CDR3 length: 13 residues. CDR3 sequence reads: CASFSSMNTEAFF. The DNA of the CDR3 is TGTGCCAGCTTTTCCTCCATGAACACTGAAGCTTTCTTT.

This clonotype was found many times. The V call is TRBV10-3, the J call TRBJ1-4, with a possible D match to TRBD1 (6 bases). CDR3 length equals 14 residues. V was shortened by 10 bases and J by 14 bases, with 26 bases between the two germline ends. Germline-derived CDR1 and CDR2 are ENHRY and SYGVKD. The CDR3 protein is CATMGRQAAGELFF. The CDR3 coding sequence is TGTGCCACCATGGGGAGACAGGCCGCGGGAGAGCTGTTTTTT.

This clonotype showed up many times. This chain connects TRBV12-3 or TRBV12-4 to TRBJ2-7; 7 bases align to TRBD1. The J segment lost 4 bases and the V segment lost 7 bases, leaving 22 bases of the junction unmatched. This CDR3 spans 18 amino acids. CDR3 protein: CASTIGQARGPRSYEQYF. CDR3 bases: TGTGCCAGCACCATAGGACAGGCGAGGGGGCCCCGTAGTTACGAGCAGTACTTC.

In its sample, this clonotype was seen many times. V usage is TRBV27 and J usage is TRBJ1-6; D is perhaps TRBD1 (5 bases). The CDR3 has 18 amino acids. The V end lost 6 bases, the J end lost 0 bases, and 18 bases lay between the germline ends. CDR1 is MNHEY and CDR2 is SMNVEV in the germline V gene (reference sequence). CDR3 in amino acids: CASRGLGGSRSYNSPLHF. CDR3 DNA: TGTGCCAGCAGGGGCCTTGGGGGGTCGCGCTCCTATAATTCACCCCTCCACTTT.

This clonotype turned up a few times. The V and J genes are TRBV3-1 and TRBJ2-7; possibly TRBD1 or TRBD2 for D (5 bases each). V gave up 0 bases and J gave up 4 bases, with 7 bases separating them. The CDR3 runs to 13 residues. Germline CDR1 and CDR2: LGHDT and YNNKEL (reference sequence). The CDR3 sequence is CASSQEGEYEQYF. The CDR3, as DNA: TGTGCCAGCAGCCAAGAGGGGGAATACGAGCAGTACTTC.

This clonotype was recorded at least ten times. The chain carries TRBV15 and TRBJ1-3, with TRBD1 as a possible D gene (6 bases). CDR3 length: 15 amino acids. Germline V lookup: CDR1 LNHNV, CDR2 YYDKDF (reference sequence). Between the trimmed V and J ends, which lost 0 bases and 4 bases, there was a span of 10 bases. The DNA for the CDR3 is TGTGCCACCAGCAGAGATTCAGGGGCCGGAAACACCATATATTTT. It translates to CATSRDSGAGNTIYF.

The sample holds many counts of this clonotype. The gene calls are TRBV29-1 and TRBJ1-1, with D tentatively TRBD1 (5 bases). CDR1 is SQVTM, CDR2 ANQGSEA, per germline. Trimming removed 7 bases from V and 0 bases from J, with 12 bases in between. The CDR3 totals 13 residues. The CDR3 DNA follows: TGCAGCGGACTCGGACACCTGAACACTGAAGCTTTCTTT. Its translation is CSGLGHLNTEAFF.

This clonotype was found many times. This sequence joins TRBV20-1 and TRBJ2-3; 11 positions match TRBD2. The CDR3 spans 15 residues. Germline CDR1 is DFQATT and CDR2 is SNEGSKA (reference sequence). V trimming: 2 bases; J trimming: 6 bases; junction bases outside the gene matches: 7. The CDR3 region has the DNA TGCAGTGCTAGAAGACTAGCGGGGTCTTCGGATACGCAGTATTTT. Amino acid sequence: CSARRLAGSSDTQYF.

This clonotype was seen at least ten times. This rearrangement joins TRBV24-1 to TRBJ2-2; 7 bases map to TRBD1. The germline CDR1 and CDR2 sequences are KGHDR and SFDVKD. V lost 2 bases to trimming and J lost 0 bases; unmatched junction nucleotides: 2. The length of the CDR3 is 16 residues. The CDR3 here is CATSDSTGTNTGELFF. CDR3 DNA sequence: TGTGCCACCAGTGATTCGACAGGGACGAACACCGGGGAGCTGTTTTTT.

The table lists this clonotype with a few counts. J is TRBJ2-7 and V is TRBV28; 8 bases are shared with TRBD1. J was trimmed by 0 bases and V by 3 bases; bases with no gene match: 19. CDR3 length equals 20 residues. Germline CDR1 is MDHEN and CDR2 is SYDVKM. This CDR3 reads CASSFKMAGTGRRDSYEQYF. For the CDR3, the DNA is TGTGCCAGCAGTTTTAAGATGGCCGGGACAGGCCGCAGGGACTCCTACGAGCAGTACTTC.

This clonotype was counted ten times or more. The gene calls are TRBV6-2 or TRBV6-3 and TRBJ2-5; 15 bases are shared with TRBD2. After removal of 5 bases from V and 2 bases from J, the junction contained 3 bases not matched to a gene. The CDR3 consists of 16 residues. Germline V gene data show CDR1 as MNHEY and CDR2 as SVGEGT. The DNA for the CDR3 is TGTGCCAGCAGTAACGGACTAGCGGGGGGGCAAGAGACCCAGTACTTC. This translates into CASSNGLAGGQETQYF.

This clonotype has at least ten counts. CDR3 sequence: CASSRGDRGYHEQYF. The CDR3 bases are TGTGCCAGCAGTCGAGGGGACAGGGGGTATCACGAGCAGTACTTC. The V gene is TRBV6-5, the J gene TRBJ2-7; 11 bases line up with TRBD1. Trimming cost V 5 bases and J 5 bases; bases outside gene matches: 8. The CDR3 spans 15 residues. Germline V lookup: CDR1 MNHEY, CDR2 SVGAGI.

This clonotype occurred many times. The chain links TRBV5-1 to TRBJ1-1; 8 nucleotides agree with TRBD1. V shed 3 bases, J shed 4 bases, and the junction held 8 bases outside the gene matches. Germline CDR1 SGHRS, CDR2 YFSETQ. The CDR3 consists of 15 residues. In DNA form, the CDR3 reads TGCGCCAGCAGCTCCTACAGGGGGGGAAGCACTGAAGCTTTCTTT. This translates into CASSSYRGGSTEAFF.

The sample holds many counts of this clonotype. This rearrangement joins TRBV28 to TRBJ2-3; 8 bases match TRBD1. CDR3 length: 14 residues. Trimming took 3 bases from V and 8 from J; bases not matched to a gene: 7. Germline CDR1 reads MDHEN; CDR2 reads SYDVKM. Here the CDR3 DNA reads TGTGCCAGCAGTTTGCAGGGGGCAGAGGCTACGCAGTATTTT. Protein: CASSLQGAEATQYF.

Many counts were recorded for this clonotype. V is TRBV7-8 and J is TRBJ2-1, with 12 nucleotides matching TRBD2. V lost 5 bases, J lost 7 bases, and 9 bases stayed unmatched. This CDR3 region has 16 residues. Germline V gene lookup returns CDR1 SGHVS and CDR2 FQNEAQ. The CDR3 bases are TGTGCCAGCAGCACCCTAGCGGGGGGGCCGAGGAATGAGCAGTTCTTC. It is translated as CASSTLAGGPRNEQFF. Full variable domain (remainder filled in from reference TRBV7-8 and TRBJ2-1): GAGVSQSPRYKVAKRGQDVALRCDPISGHVSLFWYQQALGQGPEFLTYFQNEAQLDKSGLPSDRFFAERPEGSVSTLKIQRTQQEDSAVYLCASSTLAGGPRNEQFFGPGTRLTVL.

This clonotype was seen repeatedly, ten times or more. The V and J genes are TRBV15 and TRBJ1-1, with a weak D call TRBD1 (6 bases). This CDR3 region has 12 residues. The germline V gene has CDR1 LNHNV and CDR2 YYDKDF (reference sequence). Trimming shortened V by 8 bases and J by 4 bases, and 11 bases separated the two germline ends. CDR3 residues: CATGGHGTEAFF. In DNA form, the CDR3 reads TGTGCCACCGGGGGGCACGGCACTGAAGCTTTCTTT.

Ten or more counts support this clonotype. The chain employs TRBV5-1 and TRBJ1-1, with D possibly TRBD1 on 5 matching bases. The germline CDR1 and CDR2 sequences are SGHRS and YFSETQ. The CDR3 has 14 amino acids. Deletions cut 4 bases from V and 4 bases from J, with 14 bases between. The CDR3 here is CASSPSGVGTEAFF. CDR3 DNA sequence: TGCGCCAGCAGCCCATCGGGGGTAGGCACTGAAGCTTTCTTT.

This clonotype was seen only a few times. The CDR3 is CASGPVGPEGDTQYF. DNA for the CDR3: TGTGCCAGCGGCCCGGTAGGCCCTGAGGGAGATACGCAGTATTTT. The rearrangement uses TRBV2 and TRBJ2-3, with D possibly matching TRBD2 (5 bases). V lost 8 bases to trimming and J lost 5 bases, with 20 bases between them. Looked up from germline, CDR1 is SNHLY and CDR2 is FYNNEI. The CDR3 runs to 15 residues.

Many counts were recorded for this clonotype. The chain is built from TRBV5-6 and TRBJ1-2; D is perhaps TRBD1 (5 bases). CDR1 is SGHDT, CDR2 YYEEEE, per germline. The CDR3 is 15 residues long. V lost 7 bases, J lost 7 bases, and 23 bases lay in between. The CDR3 spells CASFYIPTEGLGYTF. CDR3 nucleotide sequence: TGTGCCAGCTTTTATATCCCGACGGAGGGGCTTGGCTACACCTTC.

The chain couples TRBV20-1 to TRBJ2-4; 10 positions match TRBD1. V was clipped by 2 bases and J by 7 bases; unmatched bases: 5. The CDR3 spans 14 residues. Germline V gene sequence: CDR1 DFQATT, CDR2 SNEGSKA (reference sequence). CDR3 amino acids: CSARFGQGGNIQYF. CDR3 bases: TGCAGTGCTAGATTTGGACAGGGGGGGAACATTCAGTACTTC.

This clonotype was observed many times. The V gene is TRBV6-2 or TRBV6-3, the J gene TRBJ2-1, with 11 positions matching TRBD2. Germline V lookup: CDR1 MNHEY, CDR2 SVGEGT. V shed 10 bases, J shed 16 bases, and the junction held 15 bases outside the gene matches. The length of the CDR3 is 13 residues. CDR3 amino acids: CAISNSGGASLFF. In DNA form, the CDR3 reads TGTGCCATCTCCAATAGCGGGGGGGCGTCCTTATTCTTC.

In this sample, this clonotype turned up many times. For the CDR3, the DNA is TGCAGCGTTGAAGACGCCGGTCAGCCCCAGCATTTT. Amino acids: CSVEDAGQPQHF. The genes are TRBV29-1 and TRBJ1-5; no firm D call. Trimming took 0 bases from V and 6 from J, leaving 6 bases between them. The germline gives CDR1 SQVTM, CDR2 ANQGSEA. The CDR3 runs 12 residues.

This clonotype was seen at least ten times. The genes are TRBV25-1 and TRBJ1-4, with D uncertain. The CDR3 is 14 amino acids. The V gene's germline CDR1 is MGHDK and CDR2 SYGVNS. V dropped 3 bases and J dropped 5 bases, with 10 bases sitting between them. The CDR3 reads CASSDWEINEKLFF. CDR3 bases: TGTGCCAGCAGTGACTGGGAGATAAATGAAAAACTGTTTTTT.

This clonotype was seen ten or more times. The CDR3 DNA reads TGCAGTGCTAGAGGAGGATACGAGCAGTACTTC. It is translated as CSARGGYEQYF. This chain joins TRBV20-1 and TRBJ2-7, with D unresolved. V was clipped by 1 base and J by 4 bases, with 5 bases between them. This CDR3 spans 11 amino acids. Germline V gives CDR1 DFQATT, CDR2 SNEGSKA (reference sequence).